These 23 T cell receptor beta chains were all obtained from the same sample, sequenced in a study of vaccination effects on CD4 cells after COVID-19 (dated by TCRdb to between 2022 and 2023). After 10 to 11 days of culture, CD4+ T cells were isolated with the EasySep CD4+ T cell isolation kit. Library prep was done by the immunoSEQ multiplex PCR assay. Imported from immuneACCESS, the table was reduced by TCRdb to in-frame sequences with V and J called. These copies leave out some clones; in studies compared against another copy, an unresolved V gene accounts for under half, and the cause of the remainder is not known. This sample holds about 28,000 clones; over 55% were observed only once. The biggest ten clones account for less than 10% of the sample. The antigens for these receptors are not known. The source material was CD4+ T cells from PBMCs cultured without peptide, sampled before COVID-19 vaccination. These receptors all come from a human donor who received a COVID-19 vaccine.

This chain links TRBV27 with TRBJ1-5; no reliable D call. This CDR3 is built from 15 residues. Germline V lookup: CDR1 MNHEY, CDR2 SMNVEV (reference sequence). V was cut by 6 bases and J by 0 bases, with 12 bases left in between. This chain's CDR3 is CASSRVAYSNQPQHF. DNA for the CDR3: TGTGCCAGCAGCAGAGTCGCCTATAGCAATCAGCCCCAGCATTTT.

In nucleotides, the CDR3 is TGTGCTAGTGGTTTATCAGGGAACTATGGCTACACCTTC. Its protein is CASGLSGNYGYTF. The rearrangement uses TRBV12-5 and TRBJ1-2; the D gene is possibly TRBD1 (5 bases). The germline V gene encodes CDR1 LGHNT and CDR2 FRNRAP. The CDR3 has 13 residues. Deletions cut 3 bases from V and 2 bases from J, with 7 bases between.

The chain is built from TRBV12-5 and TRBJ2-3; no firm D call. Trimming removed 11 bases at V and 1 base at J, with 10 bases between. CDR3 length: 12 residues. Germline CDR1 is LGHNT and CDR2 is FRNRAP. CDR3 residues: CASNFGTDTQYF. The CDR3, as DNA: TGTGCTTCTAATTTTGGCACAGATACGCAGTATTTT.

The CDR3 loop reads CASSDGAGGANVLTF. CDR3 DNA: TGTGCCAGCAGTGACGGGGCTGGTGGGGCCAACGTCCTGACTTTC. The chain joins TRBV6-4 to TRBJ2-6, with a possible D match to TRBD1 (5 bases). The CDR3 sequence is 15 residues long. V dropped 2 bases and J dropped 3 bases, with 8 bases sitting between them. Germline V gene sequence: CDR1 MRHNA, CDR2 SNTAGT.

This clone was observed once. The chain recombines TRBV7-6 with TRBJ2-2; 8 bases align to TRBD1. This CDR3 region has 16 residues. Per the germline V gene, CDR1 is SGHVS and CDR2 is FNYEAQ. After removal of 6 bases from V and 5 bases from J, the junction contained 11 bases not matched to a gene. The CDR3 loop is CASSLTGQVKTGELFF. The CDR3 nucleotides read TGTGCCAGCAGTTTAACGGGACAGGTTAAGACCGGGGAGCTGTTTTTT.

The chain recombines TRBV19 with TRBJ2-7, with 8 bases aligning to TRBD1. After removal of 8 bases from V and 3 bases from J, the junction contained 0 bases not matched to a gene. Germline CDR1 LNHDA, CDR2 SQIVND (reference sequence). The CDR3 length is 11 residues. CDR3 bases: TGTGCCAGTGGGACAGGCTACGAGCAGTACTTC. Its protein is CASGTGYEQYF.

The chain has TRBV2 and TRBJ2-2, with a weak D call TRBD2 (5 bases). The V and J ends lost 5 bases and 0 bases respectively, with 10 bases between them. Germline lookup yields CDR1 SNHLY and CDR2 FYNNEI. CDR3 length: 15 residues. The CDR3 sequence: CASSWRKTNTGELFF. CDR3 DNA: TGTGCCAGCAGTTGGAGGAAAACGAACACCGGGGAGCTGTTTTTT.

This clone was picked up a small number of times. The chain links TRBV10-3 to TRBJ2-1, with D possibly matching TRBD1 (6 bases). Germline CDR1 and CDR2: ENHRY and SYGVKD. This CDR3 spans 16 amino acids. V shed 6 bases and J shed 2 bases, with 17 bases lying between them. The CDR3 reads CAIRTSTGDTYNEQFF. CDR3 DNA: TGTGCCATCAGGACCTCGACAGGAGACACCTACAATGAGCAGTTCTTC.

V is TRBV5-1 and J is TRBJ2-7; TRBD2 might be the D (5 bases). CDR1 is SGHRS, CDR2 YFSETQ, per germline. Trimming stripped 1 base from V and 5 bases from J, with 7 bases between. This CDR3 spans 12 amino acids. The chain's CDR3 is CASSLSTNEQYF. DNA of the CDR3: TGCGCCAGCAGCTTGTCGACTAACGAGCAGTACTTC.

This chain uses TRBV7-9 with TRBJ2-5; D uncertain. The germline V gene has CDR1 SEHNR and CDR2 FQNEAQ (reference sequence). The CDR3 loop spans 15 amino acids. The V gene lost 5 bases and the J gene lost 2 bases, with 15 bases spanning the gap. CDR3 residues: CASSASPLLQETQYF. The CDR3 nucleotides read TGTGCCAGCAGCGCCTCCCCCTTACTTCAAGAGACCCAGTACTTC. The full variable domain, in which reference TRBV7-9 and TRBJ2-5 provide the parts outside the CDR3, is DTGVSQNPRHKITKRGQNVTFRCDPISEHNRLYWYRQTLGQGPEFLTYFQNEAQLEKSRLLSDRFSAERPKGSFSTLEIQRTEQGDSAMYLCASSASPLLQETQYFGPGTRLLVL.

CDR3: CASRFSALTTDTQYF. DNA of the CDR3: TGTGCCAGCAGATTCTCGGCGCTTACCACAGATACGCAGTATTTT. This chain uses TRBV5-4 with TRBJ2-3; D is ambiguous. The germline gives CDR1 SGHNT, CDR2 YYREEE (reference sequence). The CDR3 loop spans 15 amino acids. V gave up 5 bases and J gave up 2 bases, with 15 bases separating them.

The chain couples TRBV15 to TRBJ2-6; D is unresolved. This CDR3 contains 15 residues. Germline values: CDR1 LNHNV, CDR2 YYDKDF (reference sequence). Trimming pared 1 base from V and 0 bases from J, leaving 4 bases between. CDR3 sequence (DNA): TGTGCCACCAGCAGAGTGGACTCTGGGGCCAACGTCCTGACTTTC. Its translation: CATSRVDSGANVLTF.

This rearrangement joins TRBV19 to TRBJ1-1; TRBD1 aligns across 7 bases. Losses at the gene ends were 7 bases for V and 1 base for J; bases not matched to a gene: 0. There are 12 residues in the CDR3. Per the germline V gene, CDR1 is LNHDA and CDR2 is SQIVND (reference sequence). The CDR3 loop reads CASTGGNTEAFF. CDR3 sequence (DNA): TGTGCCAGTACAGGGGGGAACACTGAAGCTTTCTTT.

This clone was detected only a few times. V usage is TRBV6-1 and J usage is TRBJ2-7, with 11 bases identical to TRBD2. Germline-derived CDR1 and CDR2 are MNHNS and SASEGT. This CDR3 region has 15 residues. Trimming took 2 bases from V and 1 from J; bases not matched to a gene: 1. The CDR3 bases are TGTGCCAGCAGTGAAATAGCGGGAGGGTCCTACGAGCAGTACTTC. Protein: CASSEIAGGSYEQYF.

The chain uses TRBV7-8 and TRBJ2-7, with TRBD2 as a possible D gene (5 bases). Germline CDR1 SGHVS, CDR2 FQNEAQ. V shed 1 base and J shed 5 bases, with 21 bases lying between them. This CDR3 contains 17 residues. CDR3 coding DNA: TGTGCCAGCAGCTTAGAATTGCTGGTCTTGGTCGGGGACGAGCAGTACTTC. Encoded protein: CASSLELLVLVGDEQYF.

This chain connects TRBV27 to TRBJ1-1; D is uncertain. Deletions cut 7 bases from V and 1 base from J, with 16 bases between. This CDR3 has 15 amino acids. Germline assignment: CDR1 MNHEY and CDR2 SMNVEV (reference sequence). The chain's CDR3 is CASTPHGRWNTEAFF. The CDR3 DNA is TGTGCCAGCACCCCCCACGGGAGGTGGAACACTGAAGCTTTCTTT.

The table lists this clone with a few counts. This chain connects TRBV12-5 to TRBJ1-6, with a weak D call TRBD1 (6 bases). The germline V and J ends were trimmed by 1 base and 7 bases, with 11 bases remaining between them. This CDR3 is 15 amino acids long. Looked up from germline, CDR1 is LGHNT and CDR2 is FRNRAP. This chain's CDR3 is CASGLDRVMNSPLHF. In nucleotides, the CDR3 is TGTGCTAGTGGTTTGGACAGGGTGATGAATTCACCCCTCCACTTT.

The chain carries TRBV5-1 and TRBJ1-2; the match to TRBD1 covers 8 bases. Trimming removed 0 bases from V and 8 bases from J; junction bases left unmatched: 12. Germline V lookup: CDR1 SGHRS, CDR2 YFSETQ. The CDR3 has 16 residues. The DNA of the CDR3 is TGCGCCAGCAGCTTGGCACAGGGACAGGCTATAGGCGGCTACACCTTC. Its protein is CASSLAQGQAIGGYTF.

The CDR3 DNA follows: TGTGCCAGCAGCTTAGTGGGAGGGCCTCGAGAGACCCAGTACTTC. As protein: CASSLVGGPRETQYF. V usage is TRBV7-6 and J usage is TRBJ2-5; 7 nucleotides align to TRBD2. Trimming cost V 1 base and J 4 bases; bases outside gene matches: 6. This CDR3 has 15 residues. The germline gives CDR1 SGHVS, CDR2 FNYEAQ.

The chain couples TRBV2 to TRBJ1-6; a possible D gene is TRBD1 (5 bases). The CDR3 runs to 15 residues. Germline loops: CDR1 SNHLY, CDR2 FYNNEI. The V end lost 8 bases, the J end lost 10 bases, and 21 bases lay between the germline ends. CDR3 nucleotide sequence: TGTGCCAGCGGAGGGCCTGATAGGGGTAACTCACCCCTCCACTTT. Protein sequence: CASGGPDRGNSPLHF.

The chain recombines TRBV25-1 with TRBJ1-2; possibly TRBD1 for D (5 bases). V gave up 2 bases and J gave up 8 bases, with 9 bases separating them. CDR3 size: 12 residues. Looked up from germline, CDR1 is MGHDK and CDR2 is SYGVNS. CDR3: CASSETGGGYTF. The CDR3, as DNA: TGTGCCAGCAGTGAAACAGGCGGGGGCTACACCTTC.

The rearrangement joins TRBV18 to TRBJ2-7; no firm D call. The CDR3 loop spans 12 amino acids. Trimming took off 3 bases at V and 6 bases at J, with 9 bases between the two ends. Germline CDR1 is KGHSH and CDR2 is LQKENI. The CDR3 nucleotides read TGTGCCAGCTCACCTAAAGGGTCCGAGCAGTACTTC. Its protein is CASSPKGSEQYF.

The CDR3 sequence is CASSLLSRLAGGRTDTQYF. CDR3 nucleotide sequence: TGTGCCAGCAGCTTACTGTCCCGACTAGCGGGGGGCAGAACAGATACGCAGTATTTT. V gene TRBV7-8 combines with J gene TRBJ2-3; 13 bases align to TRBD2. J was trimmed by 3 bases and V by 2 bases; bases with no gene match: 11. This CDR3 has 19 amino acids. Germline V lookup: CDR1 SGHVS, CDR2 FQNEAQ.